This note documents a single T cell receptor beta chain sequence. Which antigen it targets is not known. Per-base quality was not reported, and no clone a single base away is much larger than it. The CDR3, cysteine through phenylalanine, is 12 amino acids long. Just CDR3 DNA is preserved here, 36 bases in frame from base 1. The germline V gene provides CDR1 SNHLY and CDR2 FYNNEI. For this chain, trimming is 6 bases at the V end and 6 bases at the J end, and the number of junction bases without a gene match is 3. This specimen belongs to a study of blood T cell repertoires in COVID-19 (dated by TCRdb to about 2020). Notes on the research overall: Samples covering the acute and convalescent phases of COVID-19 were provided by collaborators in the United States, Italy and Spain. The samples were drawn from two sources: the first 160 participants of the ongoing ImmuneRACE study, and approximately 1,300 subjects contributed by 6 global collaborators. HLA class I and class II types, where available, came from metadata supplied by the sample provider rather than from assay-based typing. The repertoires were released in a freely available public database intended as a resource for research on the immune response to SARS-CoV-2. Subjects who had been exposed to COVID-19, were actively infected with it, or had recovered from it provided the deeply sampled blood TCRbeta repertoires that made up the dataset. A de-identified subject ID, COVID-19 status, age in years and sex were almost always included in the sample metadata. The material from the prospective study consisted of cDNA or gDNA derived from T cells, B-cell-depleted T cells, or PBMCs. Summary of the overall study and its limitations: The quantity of clinical and demographic metadata differed by source and by participant and was supplied without curation.

Whole blood was collected in K2EDTA tubes by collaborating institutions according to the institutions' own protocols. For TCRbeta analysis, collaborators shipped samples as frozen whole blood, isolated PBMCs, or DNA extracted from either of those sample types. The immunoSEQ Assay, a bias-controlled multiplex PCR, was used to amplify TCRbeta CDR3 regions from genomic DNA. The published analysis was carried out like this. Within the assay, amplification of reference gene primers was used to estimate how many nucleated cells each sample contained. To quantify the absolute abundance of each unique TCRbeta CDR3 rearrangement, sequence reads were collapsed and filtered. For each sample, productive Simpson clonality was calculated by taking the square root of Simpson's diversity index across productive rearrangements. TCRdb's version of the immuneACCESS table is confined to in-frame rearrangements and falls short of the full clone set. An unresolved V gene accounts for under half of the shortfall where checked; the remainder is of unknown origin. The V and J calls and clone size were taken over from that table, and D and trimming were inferred from the DNA. The sample table records about 100,000 clones; 81% of these occur just once. 4% to 5.5% of the sample lies in the top ten.

The sequence derives from a man aged 60 to 69 with acute or convalescent COVID-19. The rearrangement joined TRBV2 to TRBJ1-1, with 8 bases matching TRBD1. Material for sequencing was peripheral blood. The DNA sequence is TGTGCCAGCAGCGCAGGGGGCCCTGAAGCTTTCTTT. Translated, it reads CASSAGGPEAFF.